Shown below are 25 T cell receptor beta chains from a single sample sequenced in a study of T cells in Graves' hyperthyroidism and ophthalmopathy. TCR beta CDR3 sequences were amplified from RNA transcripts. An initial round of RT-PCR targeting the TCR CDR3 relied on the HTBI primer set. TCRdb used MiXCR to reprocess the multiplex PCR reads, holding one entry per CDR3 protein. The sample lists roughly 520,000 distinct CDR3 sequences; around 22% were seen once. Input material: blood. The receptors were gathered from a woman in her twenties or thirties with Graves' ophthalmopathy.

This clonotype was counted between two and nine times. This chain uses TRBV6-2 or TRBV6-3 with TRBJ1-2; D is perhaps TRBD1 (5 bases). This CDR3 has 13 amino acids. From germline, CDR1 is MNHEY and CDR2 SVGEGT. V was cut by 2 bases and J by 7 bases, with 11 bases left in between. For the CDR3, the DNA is TGTGCCAGCAGTTACGGGACGACCGGTGGCTACACCTTC. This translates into CASSYGTTGGYTF.

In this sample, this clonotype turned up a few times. The CDR3 DNA reads TGTGCCAGCACCCAGAGAGGGGCCAACGTCCTGACTTTC. Its translation is CASTQRGANVLTF. The chain combines TRBV12-3 or TRBV12-4 with TRBJ2-6; D remains unclear. V dropped 7 bases and J dropped 4 bases, with 8 bases sitting between them. The CDR3 length is 13 residues.

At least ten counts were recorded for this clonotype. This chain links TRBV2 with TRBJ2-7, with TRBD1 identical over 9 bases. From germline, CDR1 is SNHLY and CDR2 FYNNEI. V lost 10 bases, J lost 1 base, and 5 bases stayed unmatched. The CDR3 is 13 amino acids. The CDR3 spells CATWDRESYEQYF. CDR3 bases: TGTGCCACTTGGGACAGGGAGTCCTACGAGCAGTACTTC.

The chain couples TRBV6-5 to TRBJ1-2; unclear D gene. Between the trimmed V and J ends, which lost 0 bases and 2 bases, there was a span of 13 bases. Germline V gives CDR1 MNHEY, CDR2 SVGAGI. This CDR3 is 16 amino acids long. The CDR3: CASSYSTQKLNYGYTF. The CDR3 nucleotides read TGTGCCAGCAGTTACTCGACCCAAAAGTTAAACTATGGCTACACCTTC.

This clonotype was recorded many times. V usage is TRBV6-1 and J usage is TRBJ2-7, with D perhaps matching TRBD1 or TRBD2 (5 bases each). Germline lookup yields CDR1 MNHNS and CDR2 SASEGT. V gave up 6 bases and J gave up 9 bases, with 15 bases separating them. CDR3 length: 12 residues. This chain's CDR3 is CASREAQGGQYF. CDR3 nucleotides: TGTGCCAGCAGGGAGGCCCAGGGCGGGCAGTACTTC.

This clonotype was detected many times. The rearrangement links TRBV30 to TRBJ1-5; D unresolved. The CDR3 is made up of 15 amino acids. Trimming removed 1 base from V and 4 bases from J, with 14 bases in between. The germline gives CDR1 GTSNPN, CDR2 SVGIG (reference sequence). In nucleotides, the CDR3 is TGTGCCTGGAGTGAGGGATCGGGGAGGAATCAGCCCCAGCATTTT. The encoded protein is CAWSEGSGRNQPQHF.

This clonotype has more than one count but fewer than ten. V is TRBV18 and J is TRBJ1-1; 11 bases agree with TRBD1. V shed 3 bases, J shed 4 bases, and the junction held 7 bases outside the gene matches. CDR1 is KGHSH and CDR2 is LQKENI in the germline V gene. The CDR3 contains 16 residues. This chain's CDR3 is CASSPTLDRGLTEAFF. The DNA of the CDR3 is TGTGCCAGCTCACCGACACTGGACAGGGGGCTCACTGAAGCTTTCTTT.

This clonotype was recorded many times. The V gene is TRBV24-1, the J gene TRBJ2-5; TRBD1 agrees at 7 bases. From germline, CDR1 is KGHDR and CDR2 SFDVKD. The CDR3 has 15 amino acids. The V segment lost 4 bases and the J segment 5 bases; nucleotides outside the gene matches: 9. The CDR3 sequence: CATSDRPGQLETQYF. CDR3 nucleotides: TGTGCCACCAGTGACCGCCCGGGACAGTTGGAGACCCAGTACTTC.

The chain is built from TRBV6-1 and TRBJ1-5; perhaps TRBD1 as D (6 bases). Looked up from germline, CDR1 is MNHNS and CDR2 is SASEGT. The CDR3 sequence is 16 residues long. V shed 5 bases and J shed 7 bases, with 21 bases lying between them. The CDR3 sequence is CASSPLEGDGGQPQHF. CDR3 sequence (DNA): TGTGCCAGCAGTCCCCTAGAGGGGGACGGTGGCCAGCCCCAGCATTTT.

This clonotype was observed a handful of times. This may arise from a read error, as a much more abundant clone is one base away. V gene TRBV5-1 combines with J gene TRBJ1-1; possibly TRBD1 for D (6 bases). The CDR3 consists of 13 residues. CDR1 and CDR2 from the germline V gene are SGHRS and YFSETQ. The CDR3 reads CASSSSGATGAFF. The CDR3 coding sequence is TGCGCCAGCAGCTCCTCAGGGGCCACTGGAGCTTTCTTT.

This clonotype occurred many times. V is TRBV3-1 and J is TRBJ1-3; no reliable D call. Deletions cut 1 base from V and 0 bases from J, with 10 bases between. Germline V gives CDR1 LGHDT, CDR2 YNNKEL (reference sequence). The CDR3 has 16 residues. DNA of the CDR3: TGTGCCAGCAGCCAAGTGACGTCCCCCTCTGGAAACACCATATATTTT. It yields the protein CASSQVTSPSGNTIYF. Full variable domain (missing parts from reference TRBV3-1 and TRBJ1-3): DTAVSQTPKYLVTQMGNDKSIKCEQNLGHDTMYWYKQDSKKFLKIMFSYNNKELIINETVPNRFSPKSPDKAHLNLHINSLELGDSAVYFCASSQVTSPSGNTIYFGEGSWLTVV.

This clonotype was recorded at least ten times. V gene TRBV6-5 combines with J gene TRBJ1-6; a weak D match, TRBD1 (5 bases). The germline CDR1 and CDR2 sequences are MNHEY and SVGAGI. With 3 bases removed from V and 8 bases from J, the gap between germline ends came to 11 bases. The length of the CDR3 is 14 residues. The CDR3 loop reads CASSYSRGDSPLHF. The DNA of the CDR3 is TGTGCCAGCAGTTATAGTCGAGGGGATTCACCCCTCCACTTT.

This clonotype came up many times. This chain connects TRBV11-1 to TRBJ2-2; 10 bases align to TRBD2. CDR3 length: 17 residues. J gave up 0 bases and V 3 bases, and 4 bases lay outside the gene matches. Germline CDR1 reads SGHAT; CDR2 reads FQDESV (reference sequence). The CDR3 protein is CASSLPGLATNTGELFF. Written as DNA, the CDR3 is TGTGCCAGCAGCTTGCCGGGACTAGCGACGAACACCGGGGAGCTGTTTTTT.

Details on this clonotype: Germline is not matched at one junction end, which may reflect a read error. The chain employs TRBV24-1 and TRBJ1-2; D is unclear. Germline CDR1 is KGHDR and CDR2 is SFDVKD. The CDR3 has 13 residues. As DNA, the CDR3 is TGTGCCACGAGTGGAACAGATAACTATGGCTACACCTTC. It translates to CATSGTDNYGYTF.

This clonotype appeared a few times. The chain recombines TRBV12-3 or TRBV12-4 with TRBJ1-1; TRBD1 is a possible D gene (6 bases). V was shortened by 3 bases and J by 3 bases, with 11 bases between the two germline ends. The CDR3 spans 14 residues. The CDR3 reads CASSFWEGDTEAFF. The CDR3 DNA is TGTGCCAGCAGTTTTTGGGAGGGGGACACTGAAGCTTTCTTT.

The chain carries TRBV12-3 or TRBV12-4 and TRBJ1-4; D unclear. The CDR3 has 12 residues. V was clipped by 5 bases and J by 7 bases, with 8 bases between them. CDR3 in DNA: TGTGCCAGCAGTCCAAGCGGTGAAAAACTGTTTTTT. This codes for CASSPSGEKLFF.

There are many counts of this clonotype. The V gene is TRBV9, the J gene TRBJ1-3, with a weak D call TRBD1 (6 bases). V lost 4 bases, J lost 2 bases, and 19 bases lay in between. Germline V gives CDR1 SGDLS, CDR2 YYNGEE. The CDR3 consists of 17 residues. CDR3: CASSQHTTGTAGNTIYF. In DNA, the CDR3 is TGTGCCAGCAGCCAACATACAACAGGGACCGCTGGAAACACCATATATTTT.

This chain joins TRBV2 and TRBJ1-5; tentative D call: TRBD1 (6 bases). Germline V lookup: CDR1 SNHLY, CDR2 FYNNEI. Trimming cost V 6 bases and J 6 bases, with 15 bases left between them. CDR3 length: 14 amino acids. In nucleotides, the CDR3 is TGTGCCAGCAGGCAGGGGCACGGGCCTCAGCCCCAGCATTTT. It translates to CASRQGHGPQPQHF. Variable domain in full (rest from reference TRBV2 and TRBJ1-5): EPEVTQTPSHQVTQMGQEVILRCVPISNHLYFYWYRQILGQKVEFLVSFYNNEISEKSEIFDDQFSVERPDGSNFTLKIRSTKLEDSAMYFCASRQGHGPQPQHFGDGTRLSIL.

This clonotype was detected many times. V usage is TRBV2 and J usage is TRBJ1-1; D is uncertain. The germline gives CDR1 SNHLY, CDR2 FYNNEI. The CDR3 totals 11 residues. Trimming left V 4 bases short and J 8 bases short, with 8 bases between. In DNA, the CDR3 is TGTGCCAGCAGTGTGGAGGGAGAAGCTTTCTTT. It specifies CASSVEGEAFF.

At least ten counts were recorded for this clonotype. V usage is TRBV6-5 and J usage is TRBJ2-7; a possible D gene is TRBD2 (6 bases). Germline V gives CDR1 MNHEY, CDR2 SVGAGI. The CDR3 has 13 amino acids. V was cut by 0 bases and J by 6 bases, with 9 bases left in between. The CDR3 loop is CASSYSEGPEQYF. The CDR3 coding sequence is TGTGCCAGCAGTTACTCGGAGGGTCCCGAGCAGTACTTC.

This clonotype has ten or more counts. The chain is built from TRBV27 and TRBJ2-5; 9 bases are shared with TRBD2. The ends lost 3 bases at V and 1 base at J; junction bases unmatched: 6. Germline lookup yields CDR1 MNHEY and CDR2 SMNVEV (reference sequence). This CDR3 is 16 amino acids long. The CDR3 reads CASSLRAGGRQETQYF. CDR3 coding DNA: TGTGCCAGCAGTTTGAGGGCGGGGGGGCGCCAAGAGACCCAGTACTTC.

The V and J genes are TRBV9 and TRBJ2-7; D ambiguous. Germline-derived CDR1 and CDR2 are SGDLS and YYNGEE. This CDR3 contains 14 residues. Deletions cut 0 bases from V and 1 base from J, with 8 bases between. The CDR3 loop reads CASSVEGQSYEQYF. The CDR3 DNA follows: TGTGCCAGCAGCGTAGAGGGCCAATCCTACGAGCAGTACTTC.

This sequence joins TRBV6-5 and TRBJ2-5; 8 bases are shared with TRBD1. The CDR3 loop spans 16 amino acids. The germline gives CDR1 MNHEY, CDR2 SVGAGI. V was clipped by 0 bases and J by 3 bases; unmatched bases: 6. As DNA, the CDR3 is TGTGCCAGCAGTTACTCGAGGGCAGGGGGCAAAGAGACCCAGTACTTC. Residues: CASSYSRAGGKETQYF.

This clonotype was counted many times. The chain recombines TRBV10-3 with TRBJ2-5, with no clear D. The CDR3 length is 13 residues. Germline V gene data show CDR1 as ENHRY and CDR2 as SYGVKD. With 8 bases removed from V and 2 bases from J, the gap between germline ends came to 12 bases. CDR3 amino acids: CAIQRLQQETQYF. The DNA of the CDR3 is TGTGCCATCCAAAGGCTCCAACAAGAGACCCAGTACTTC.

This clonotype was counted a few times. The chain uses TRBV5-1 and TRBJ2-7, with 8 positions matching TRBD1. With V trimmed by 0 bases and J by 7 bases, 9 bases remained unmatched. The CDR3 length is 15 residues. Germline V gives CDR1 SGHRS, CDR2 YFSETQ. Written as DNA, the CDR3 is TGCGCCAGCAGCTTGGCCTCCCAGGGGGCGAGAGAGCAGTACTTC. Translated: CASSLASQGAREQYF.